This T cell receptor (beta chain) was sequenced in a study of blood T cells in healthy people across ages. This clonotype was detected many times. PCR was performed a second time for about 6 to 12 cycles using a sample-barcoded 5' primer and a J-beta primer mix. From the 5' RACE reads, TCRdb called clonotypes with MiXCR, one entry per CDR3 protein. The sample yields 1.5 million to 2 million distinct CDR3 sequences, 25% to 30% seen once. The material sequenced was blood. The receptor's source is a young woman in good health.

The CDR3 reads CSVGPGQWETQYF. As DNA, the CDR3 is TGCAGCGTTGGACCGGGACAGTGGGAGACCCAGTACTTC. The J gene is TRBJ2-5, the V gene TRBV29-1; TRBD1 agrees at 7 bases. The V gene's germline CDR1 is SQVTM and CDR2 ANQGSEA. This CDR3 spans 13 amino acids. V lost 4 bases to trimming and J lost 5 bases; unmatched junction nucleotides: 7.